This paragraph covers one TCR beta chain sequence. Its antigen remains unknown. Through a sample-barcoded 5' primer and a J-beta primer mix, a second PCR was run for roughly 7 to 12 cycles. TCRdb fed the 5' RACE reads into MiXCR, producing one record per CDR3 protein. Of hundreds of thousands of distinct CDR3 sequences listed, 56% are singletons. These data originate in a study of blood T cells in healthy people across ages. V shed 0 bases and J shed 0 bases, with 15 bases lying between them. The CDR3 is 18 residues long. Study-level findings and limits: Naive T cell percentage and TCR beta diversity correlated strongly. Estimates of total diversity, which came from one million sequenced T cells, were considered to be underestimates. Getting older went along with TCR beta diversity per million T cells dropping roughly linearly.

The sequence derives from a man aged 40-50 years in good health. What was sequenced was blood. This chain uses TRBV12-3 or TRBV12-4 with TRBJ2-4, with TRBD1 as a possible D gene (7 bases). Written as DNA, the CDR3 is TGTGCCAGCAGTTTAGCCGCAGGGGGGATGCTAGCCAAAAACATTCAGTACTTC. This codes for CASSLAAGGMLAKNIQYF.